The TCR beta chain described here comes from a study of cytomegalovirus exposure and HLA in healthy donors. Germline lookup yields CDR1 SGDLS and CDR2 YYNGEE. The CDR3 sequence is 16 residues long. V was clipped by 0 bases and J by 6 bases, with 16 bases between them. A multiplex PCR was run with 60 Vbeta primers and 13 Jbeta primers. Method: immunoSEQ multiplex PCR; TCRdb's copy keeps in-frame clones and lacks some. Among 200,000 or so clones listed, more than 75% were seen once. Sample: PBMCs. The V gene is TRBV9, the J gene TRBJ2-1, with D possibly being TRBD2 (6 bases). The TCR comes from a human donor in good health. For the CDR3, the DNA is TGTGCCAGCAGCGTAGCTTTCAACACGGGACTCAATGAGCAGTTCTTC. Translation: CASSVAFNTGLNEQFF.